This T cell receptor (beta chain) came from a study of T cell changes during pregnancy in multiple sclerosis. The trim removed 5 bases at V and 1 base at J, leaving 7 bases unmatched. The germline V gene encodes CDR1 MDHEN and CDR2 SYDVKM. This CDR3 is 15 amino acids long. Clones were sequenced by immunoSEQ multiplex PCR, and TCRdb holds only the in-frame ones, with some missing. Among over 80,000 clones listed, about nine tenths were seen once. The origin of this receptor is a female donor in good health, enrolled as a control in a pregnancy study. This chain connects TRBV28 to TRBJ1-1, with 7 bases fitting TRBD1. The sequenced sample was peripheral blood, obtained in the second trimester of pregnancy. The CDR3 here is CASSEPGGGNTEAFF. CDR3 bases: TGTGCCAGCAGTGAGCCAGGGGGAGGGAACACTGAAGCTTTCTTT.